This TCR beta chain comes out of a study of T cell responses to AZD1222 COVID-19 vaccine. Study observations and caveats: Only a handful of AZD1222 recipients tested seropositive at baseline. Along spike, vaccine-associated CD4 TCRs were found throughout, with dominance at 160-218 and 743-854. Every sample of the repertoires postdated the peak T cell response. Variant regions that are unmutated are reportedly the target of nearly half of spike-specific TCRs.

Some clones are missing from TCRdb's copy, which holds only in-frame ones; the method was immunoSEQ multiplex PCR. The sample yields tens of thousands of clones, roughly nine tenths seen once. For this clone: The antigen remains undetermined.

The receptor comes from an adult in good health. The sequencing here drew on peripheral blood, taken on day 0 of AZD1222 vaccination.

The CDR3 region is CASGLVQGLDQPQHF. The CDR3 DNA reads as TGTGCTAGTGGTTTGGTACAGGGCCTGGATCAGCCCCAGCATTTT. The chain combines TRBV12-5 with TRBJ1-5; maybe TRBD1 (6 bases). Germline CDR1 LGHNT, CDR2 FRNRAP. Trimming left V 0 bases short and J 5 bases short, with 11 bases between. The CDR3 is 15 residues long.